The next 16 T cell receptor beta chains were all read from a single sample in a study of blood T cell repertoires in COVID-19. Some clones are missing from TCRdb's copy, which holds only in-frame ones; the method was immunoSEQ multiplex PCR. The repertoire holds some 250,000 clones, with approximately 86% as singletons. What was sequenced was peripheral blood. These receptors originate from a woman aged 55 to 70 with COVID-19, enrolled during active disease.

The sample holds a few counts of this clone. The J gene is TRBJ2-7, the V gene TRBV7-8; 7 nucleotides match TRBD2. The CDR3 covers 15 residues. J gave up 1 base and V 5 bases, and 8 bases lay outside the gene matches. CDR1 is SGHVS, CDR2 FQNEAQ, per germline. The CDR3 here is CASSLTSVRSYEQYF. CDR3 in DNA: TGTGCCAGCAGCCTTACTAGCGTTAGATCCTACGAGCAGTACTTC.

The rearrangement links TRBV25-1 to TRBJ2-1; 7 bases are shared with TRBD1. Germline V gene lookup returns CDR1 MGHDK and CDR2 SYGVNS. The length of the CDR3 is 17 residues. J gave up 6 bases and V 3 bases, and 14 bases lay outside the gene matches. The CDR3 here is CASSDLGGVILSNEQFF. In nucleotides, the CDR3 is TGTGCCAGCAGTGATCTAGGGGGCGTTATCCTAAGCAATGAGCAGTTCTTC.

The chain uses TRBV25-1 and TRBJ2-7; 9 nucleotides agree with TRBD1. This CDR3 contains 17 residues. J was trimmed by 1 base and V by 3 bases; bases with no gene match: 10. CDR1 is MGHDK, CDR2 SYGVNS, per germline. The CDR3 region is CASSDHKTGGKSYEQYF. The DNA of the CDR3 is TGTGCCAGCAGTGACCACAAGACAGGGGGGAAGTCCTACGAGCAGTACTTC.

The chain links TRBV28 to TRBJ2-1; D not resolved. CDR1 is MDHEN, CDR2 SYDVKM, per germline. V was clipped by 8 bases and J by 7 bases, with 9 bases between them. The CDR3 length is 11 residues. The CDR3 nucleotides are TGTGCCAGCCTGAGGATTAATGAGCAGTTCTTC. This codes for CASLRINEQFF.

V and J are TRBV15 and TRBJ2-5; 9 bases fit TRBD1. The CDR3 has 16 amino acids. Germline V gene lookup returns CDR1 LNHNV and CDR2 YYDKDF (reference sequence). The V and J ends lost 5 bases and 4 bases, in that order; junction bases with no gene match: 11. For the CDR3, the DNA is TGTGCCACCAGCGCCCGGACAGGGGCATTCGGAGAGACCCAGTACTTC. Protein product: CATSARTGAFGETQYF.

J is TRBJ1-2 and V is TRBV11-2; no definite D call. The V and J ends lost 0 bases and 3 bases respectively, with 11 bases between them. Germline CDR1 and CDR2: SGHAT and FQNNGV. CDR3 length equals 15 residues. CDR3 residues: CASSLDREGYYGYTF. The CDR3 nucleotides read TGTGCCAGCAGCTTAGATCGAGAGGGTTACTATGGCTACACCTTC.

V is TRBV30 and J is TRBJ2-2; maybe TRBD1 (5 bases). With 0 bases removed from V and 5 bases from J, the gap between germline ends came to 10 bases. Germline CDR1 GTSNPN, CDR2 SVGIG (reference sequence). The CDR3 length is 14 residues. DNA for the CDR3: TGTGCCTGGAGTGTTGTAAGGGGAACCGGGGAGCTGTTTTTT. Its protein product is CAWSVVRGTGELFF.

This chain links TRBV20-1 with TRBJ1-1; no reliable D call. The CDR3 covers 16 residues. CDR1 and CDR2 (germline): DFQATT, SNEGSKA (reference sequence). V lost 3 bases and J 0 bases, leaving 17 bases between the germline ends. CDR3 amino acids: CSASFVQNFMNTEAFF. CDR3 bases: TGCAGTGCTAGTTTCGTGCAGAATTTTATGAACACTGAAGCTTTCTTT.

The V call is TRBV15, the J call TRBJ2-7; 7 bases are shared with TRBD1. Per the germline V gene, CDR1 is LNHNV and CDR2 is YYDKDF (reference sequence). The CDR3 length is 13 residues. J lost 5 bases, V lost 1 base, and 2 bases had no gene match. CDR3: CATSRGQGHEQYF. The CDR3 nucleotides read TGTGCCACCAGCAGAGGACAGGGCCACGAGCAGTACTTC. Variable domain in full (rest from reference TRBV15 and TRBJ2-7): DAMVIQNPRYQVTQFGKPVTLSCSQTLNHNVMYWYQQKSSQAPKLLFHYYDKDFNNEADTPDNFQSRRPNTSFCFLDIRSPGLGDTAMYLCATSRGQGHEQYFGPGTRLTVT.

This chain joins TRBV19 and TRBJ2-5, with TRBD1 matching 9 bases. Per the germline V gene, CDR1 is LNHDA and CDR2 is SQIVND (reference sequence). Unmatched junction bases numbered 8, after V lost 4 bases and J lost 5 bases. The CDR3 covers 15 residues. The CDR3 DNA follows: TGTGCCAGTAGTAAATATCGGGACAGGGTTGAGACCCAGTACTTC. Translation gives CASSKYRDRVETQYF. The entire variable domain, with the rest obtained from reference TRBV19 and TRBJ2-5, is as follows: DGGITQSPKYLFRKEGQNVTLSCEQNLNHDAMYWYRQDPGQGLRLIYYSQIVNDFQKGDIAEGYSVSREKKESFPLTVTSAQKNPTAFYLCASSKYRDRVETQYFGPGTRLLVL.

The rearrangement uses TRBV27 and TRBJ1-4; D perhaps matches TRBD1 (5 bases). The CDR3 sequence is 18 residues long. Per germline, CDR1 MNHEY and CDR2 SMNVEV (reference sequence). The V end lost 0 bases, the J end lost 0 bases, and 14 bases lay between the germline ends. CDR3 coding DNA: TGTGCCAGCAGTTTATCCCCCCGGACATACCCAACTAATGAAAAACTGTTTTTT. Its translation: CASSLSPRTYPTNEKLFF.

This clone was observed a few times. V and J are TRBV18 and TRBJ1-5, with 9 bases that match TRBD1. The CDR3 is 16 residues long. From germline, CDR1 is KGHSH and CDR2 LQKENI. Losses at the gene ends were 3 bases for V and 3 bases for J; bases not matched to a gene: 6. The CDR3 here is CASSPAGTGINQPQHF. DNA for the CDR3: TGTGCCAGCTCACCGGCGGGGACAGGGATCAATCAGCCCCAGCATTTT.

J is TRBJ2-1 and V is TRBV3-1 (or the pseudogene TRBV3-2), with unresolved D. V shed 0 bases and J shed 4 bases, with 10 bases lying between them. CDR3 length: 15 amino acids. Germline CDR1 reads LGHDT; CDR2 reads YNNKEL (reference sequence). The CDR3 spells CASSQDVTSYNEQFF. CDR3 in DNA: TGTGCCAGCAGCCAAGATGTTACTTCTTACAATGAGCAGTTCTTC.

The table lists this clone with a few counts. The chain links TRBV4-2 to TRBJ2-5; 9 bases are shared with TRBD2. The junction had 5 bases not matched to a gene; V was cut back by 1 base and J by 2 bases. There are 16 residues in the CDR3. Germline V gives CDR1 LGHNA, CDR2 YNFKEQ. CDR3 nucleotide sequence: TGTGCCAGCAGCCAAGGGGGACTAGCCCTACAAGAGACCCAGTACTTC. It codes for CASSQGGLALQETQYF.

The V call is TRBV27, the J call TRBJ2-7, with D tentatively TRBD1 (6 bases). Trimming left V 5 bases short and J 6 bases short, with 20 bases between. From germline, CDR1 is MNHEY and CDR2 SMNVEV (reference sequence). The CDR3 consists of 15 residues. The CDR3 loop is CASSPWGGQGSEQYF. Written as DNA, the CDR3 is TGTGCCAGCAGTCCCTGGGGCGGGCAGGGGTCCGAGCAGTACTTC.

The rearrangement uses TRBV10-2 and TRBJ1-3; no reliable D call. Germline V gives CDR1 WSHSY, CDR2 SAAADI. The CDR3 loop spans 13 amino acids. Deletions cut 4 bases from V and 1 base from J, with 5 bases between. This chain's CDR3 is CASSAVSGNTIYF. Here the CDR3 DNA reads TGCGCCAGCAGTGCAGTTTCTGGAAACACCATATATTTT.